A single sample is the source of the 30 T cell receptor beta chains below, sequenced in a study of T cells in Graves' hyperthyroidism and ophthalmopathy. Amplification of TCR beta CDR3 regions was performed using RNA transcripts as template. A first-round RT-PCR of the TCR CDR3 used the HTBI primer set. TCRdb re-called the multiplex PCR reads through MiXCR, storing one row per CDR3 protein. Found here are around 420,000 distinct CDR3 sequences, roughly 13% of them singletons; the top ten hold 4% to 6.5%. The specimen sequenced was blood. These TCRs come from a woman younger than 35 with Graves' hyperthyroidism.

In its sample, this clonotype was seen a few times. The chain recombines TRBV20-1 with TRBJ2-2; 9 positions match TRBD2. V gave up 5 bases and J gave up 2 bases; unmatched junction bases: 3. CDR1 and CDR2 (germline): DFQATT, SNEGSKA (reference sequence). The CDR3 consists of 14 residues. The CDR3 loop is CSALSGRNTGELFF. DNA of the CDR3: TGCAGTGCTCTTAGCGGGAGAAACACCGGGGAGCTGTTTTTT.

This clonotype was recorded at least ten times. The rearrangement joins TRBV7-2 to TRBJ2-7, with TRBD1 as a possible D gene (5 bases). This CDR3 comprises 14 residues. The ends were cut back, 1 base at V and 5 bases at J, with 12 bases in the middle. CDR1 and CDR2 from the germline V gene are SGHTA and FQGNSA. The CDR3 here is CASSLVWQGHEQYF. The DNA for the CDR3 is TGTGCCAGCAGCTTAGTTTGGCAGGGCCACGAGCAGTACTTC. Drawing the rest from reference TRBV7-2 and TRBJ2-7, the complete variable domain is GAGVSQSPSNKVTEKGKDVELRCDPISGHTALYWYRQSLGQGLEFLIYFQGNSAPDKSGLPSDRFSAERTGGSVSTLTIQRTQQEDSAVYLCASSLVWQGHEQYFGPGTRLTVT.

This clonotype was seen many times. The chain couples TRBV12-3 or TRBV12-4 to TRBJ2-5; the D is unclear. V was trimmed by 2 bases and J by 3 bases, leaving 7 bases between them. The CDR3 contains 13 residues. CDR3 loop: CASSLREKETQYF. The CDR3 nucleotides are TGTGCCAGCAGTTTACGCGAGAAAGAGACCCAGTACTTC.

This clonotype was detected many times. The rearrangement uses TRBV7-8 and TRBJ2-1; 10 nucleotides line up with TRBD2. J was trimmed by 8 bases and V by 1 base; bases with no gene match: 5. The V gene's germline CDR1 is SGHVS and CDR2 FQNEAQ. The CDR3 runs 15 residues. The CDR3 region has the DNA TGTGCCAGCAGCTTAGGGGCTAGCGGGAGTGATGAGCAGTTCTTC. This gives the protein CASSLGASGSDEQFF.

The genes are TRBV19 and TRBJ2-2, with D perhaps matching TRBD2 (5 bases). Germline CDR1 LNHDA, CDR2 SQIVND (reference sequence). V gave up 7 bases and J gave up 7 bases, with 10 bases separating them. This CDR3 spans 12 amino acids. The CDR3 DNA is TGTGCCAGTAAGGAGGTTATCGGGGAGCTGTTTTTT. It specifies CASKEVIGELFF.

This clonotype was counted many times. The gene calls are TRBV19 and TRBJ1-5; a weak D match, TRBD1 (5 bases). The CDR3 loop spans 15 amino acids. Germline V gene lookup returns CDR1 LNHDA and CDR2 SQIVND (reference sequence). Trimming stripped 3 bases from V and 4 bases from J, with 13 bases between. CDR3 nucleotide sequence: TGTGCCAGTAGTATCTTGCTTGGGGGAAATCAGCCCCAGCATTTT. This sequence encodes CASSILLGGNQPQHF.

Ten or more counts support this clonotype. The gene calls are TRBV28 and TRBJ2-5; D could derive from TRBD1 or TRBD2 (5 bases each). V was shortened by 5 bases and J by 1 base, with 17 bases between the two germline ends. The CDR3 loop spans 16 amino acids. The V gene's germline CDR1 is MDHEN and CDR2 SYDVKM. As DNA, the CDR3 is TGTGCCAGCAGTACCTACCGAGGGGCCGTCCAAGAGACCCAGTACTTC. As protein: CASSTYRGAVQETQYF.

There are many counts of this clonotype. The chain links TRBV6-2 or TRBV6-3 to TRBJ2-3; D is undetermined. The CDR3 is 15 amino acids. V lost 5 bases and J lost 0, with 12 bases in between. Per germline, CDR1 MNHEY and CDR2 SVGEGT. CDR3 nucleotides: TGTGCCAGCAGTCCCGACGTGTCTAGCACAGATACGCAGTATTTT. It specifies CASSPDVSSTDTQYF.

CDR3: CASSEFVTAKNIQYF. The CDR3 region has the DNA TGTGCCAGCAGTGAATTTGTGACAGCGAAAAACATTCAGTACTTC. This chain uses TRBV6-1 with TRBJ2-4; a weak D match, TRBD1 (5 bases). The CDR3 has 15 amino acids. Germline V CDR1 and CDR2: MNHNS, SASEGT. V was cut by 2 bases and J by 4 bases, with 12 bases left in between.

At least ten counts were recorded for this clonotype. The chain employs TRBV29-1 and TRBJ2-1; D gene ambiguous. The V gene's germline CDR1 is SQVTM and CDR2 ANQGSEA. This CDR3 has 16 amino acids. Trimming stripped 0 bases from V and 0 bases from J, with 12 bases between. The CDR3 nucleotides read TGCAGCGTTGAAGATTACGGTCGTAGCTCCTACAATGAGCAGTTCTTC. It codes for CSVEDYGRSSYNEQFF.

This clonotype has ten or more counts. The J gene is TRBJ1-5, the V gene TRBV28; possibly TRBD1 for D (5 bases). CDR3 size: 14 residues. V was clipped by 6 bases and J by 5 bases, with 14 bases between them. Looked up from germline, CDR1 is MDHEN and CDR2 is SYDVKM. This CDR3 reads CASSGTGEDQPQHF. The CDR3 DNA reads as TGTGCCAGCAGCGGGACCGGGGAGGATCAGCCCCAGCATTTT.

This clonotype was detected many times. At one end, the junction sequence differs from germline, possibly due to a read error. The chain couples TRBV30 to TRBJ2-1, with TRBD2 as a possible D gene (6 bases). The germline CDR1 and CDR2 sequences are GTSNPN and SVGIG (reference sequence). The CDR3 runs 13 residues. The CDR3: CAWRGGKYNGQFF. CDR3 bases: TGTGCCTGGAGAGGCGGGAAGTACAATGGGCAGTTCTTC.

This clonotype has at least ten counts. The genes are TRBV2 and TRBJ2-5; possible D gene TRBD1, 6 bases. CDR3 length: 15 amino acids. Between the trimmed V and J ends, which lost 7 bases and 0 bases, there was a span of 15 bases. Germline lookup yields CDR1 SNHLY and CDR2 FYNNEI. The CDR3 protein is CASKEQGTYQETQYF. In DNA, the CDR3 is TGTGCCAGCAAGGAGCAGGGGACGTACCAAGAGACCCAGTACTTC. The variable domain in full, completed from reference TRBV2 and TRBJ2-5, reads EPEVTQTPSHQVTQMGQEVILRCVPISNHLYFYWYRQILGQKVEFLVSFYNNEISEKSEIFDDQFSVERPDGSNFTLKIRSTKLEDSAMYFCASKEQGTYQETQYFGPGTRLLVL.

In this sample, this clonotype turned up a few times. In DNA, the CDR3 is TGCGCCAGCAGCTTGGAACTAGCGGTAGCCAAAAACATTCAGTACTTC. It is translated as CASSLELAVAKNIQYF. The chain couples TRBV5-1 to TRBJ2-4, with 8 nucleotides matching TRBD2. The junction had 2 bases not matched to a gene; V was cut back by 0 bases and J by 0 bases. The germline V gene has CDR1 SGHRS and CDR2 YFSETQ. CDR3 size: 16 residues.

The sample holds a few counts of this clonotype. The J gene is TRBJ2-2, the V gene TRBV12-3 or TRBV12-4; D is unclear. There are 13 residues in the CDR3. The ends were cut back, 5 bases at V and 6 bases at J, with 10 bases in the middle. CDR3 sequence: CASSIVGPGELFF. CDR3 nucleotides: TGTGCCAGCAGTATCGTAGGCCCCGGGGAGCTGTTTTTT.

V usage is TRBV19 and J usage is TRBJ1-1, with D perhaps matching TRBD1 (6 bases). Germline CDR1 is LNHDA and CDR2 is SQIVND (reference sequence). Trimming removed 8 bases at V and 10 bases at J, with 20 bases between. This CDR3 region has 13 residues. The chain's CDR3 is CASRQPGRGPAFF. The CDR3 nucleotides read TGTGCCAGTCGCCAACCGGGCAGGGGCCCAGCTTTCTTT. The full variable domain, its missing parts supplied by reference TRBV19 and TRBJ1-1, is DGGITQSPKYLFRKEGQNVTLSCEQNLNHDAMYWYRQDPGQGLRLIYYSQIVNDFQKGDIAEGYSVSREKKESFPLTVTSAQKNPTAFYLCASRQPGRGPAFFGQGTRLTVV.

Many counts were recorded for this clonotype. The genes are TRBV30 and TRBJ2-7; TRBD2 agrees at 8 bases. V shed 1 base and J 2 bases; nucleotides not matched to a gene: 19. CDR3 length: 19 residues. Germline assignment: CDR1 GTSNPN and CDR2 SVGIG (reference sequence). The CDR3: CAWSGMNRAGDYQPYEQYF. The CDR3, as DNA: TGTGCCTGGAGTGGGATGAACAGAGCGGGAGACTACCAACCCTACGAGCAGTACTTC.

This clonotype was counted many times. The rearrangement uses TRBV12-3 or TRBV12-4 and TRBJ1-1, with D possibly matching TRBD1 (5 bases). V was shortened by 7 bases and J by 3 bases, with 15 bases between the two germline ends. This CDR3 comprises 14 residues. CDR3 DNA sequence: TGTGCCAGCACCAATGGACACACCTACACTGAAGCTTTCTTT. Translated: CASTNGHTYTEAFF.

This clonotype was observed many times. This CDR3 reads CASSLDLQGRYGYTF. For the CDR3, the DNA is TGTGCCAGCAGCCTGGACTTACAGGGCCGCTATGGCTACACCTTC. The chain couples TRBV5-6 to TRBJ1-2; D is possibly TRBD1 (6 bases). V was clipped by 4 bases and J by 4 bases, with 17 bases between them. There are 15 residues in the CDR3. From germline, CDR1 is SGHDT and CDR2 YYEEEE.

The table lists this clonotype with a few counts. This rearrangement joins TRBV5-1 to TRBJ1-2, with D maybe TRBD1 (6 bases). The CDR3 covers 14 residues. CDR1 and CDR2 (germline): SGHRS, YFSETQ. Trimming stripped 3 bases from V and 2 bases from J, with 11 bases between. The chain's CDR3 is CASSSGTKNYGYTF. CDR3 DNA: TGCGCCAGCAGCTCCGGGACAAAAAACTATGGCTACACCTTC.

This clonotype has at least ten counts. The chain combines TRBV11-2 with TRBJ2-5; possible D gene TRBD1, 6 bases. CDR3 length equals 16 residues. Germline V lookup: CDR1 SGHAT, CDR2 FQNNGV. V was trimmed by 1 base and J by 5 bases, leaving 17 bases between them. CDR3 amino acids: CASSLGFRGAWETQYF. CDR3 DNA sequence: TGTGCCAGCAGCTTAGGATTCAGGGGCGCGTGGGAGACCCAGTACTTC. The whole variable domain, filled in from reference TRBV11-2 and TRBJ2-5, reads EAGVAQSPRYKIIEKRQSVAFWCNPISGHATLYWYQQILGQGPKLLIQFQNNGVVDDSQLPKDRFSAERLKGVDSTLKIQPAKLEDSAVYLCASSLGFRGAWETQYFGPGTRLLVL.

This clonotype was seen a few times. CDR3 sequence: CASSVPGQGIDIGNQPQHF. The CDR3 coding sequence is TGTGCCAGCAGCGTACCGGGACAGGGAATCGATATAGGCAATCAGCCCCAGCATTTT. The chain uses TRBV6-1 and TRBJ1-5; 9 bases fit TRBD1. V was pared by 6 bases and J by 2 bases, with 17 bases of the junction left unmatched. The CDR3 totals 19 residues. Germline V lookup: CDR1 MNHNS, CDR2 SASEGT.

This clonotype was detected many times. The CDR3 sequence is CASSYSVAGESYNEQFF. The CDR3 bases are TGTGCCAGCAGTTACTCGGTAGCGGGGGAATCCTACAATGAGCAGTTCTTC. This chain connects TRBV6-2 or TRBV6-3 to TRBJ2-1, with 9 bases matching TRBD2. Germline assignment: CDR1 MNHEY and CDR2 SVGEGT. V shed 0 bases and J 1 base; nucleotides not matched to a gene: 4. CDR3 length: 17 amino acids.

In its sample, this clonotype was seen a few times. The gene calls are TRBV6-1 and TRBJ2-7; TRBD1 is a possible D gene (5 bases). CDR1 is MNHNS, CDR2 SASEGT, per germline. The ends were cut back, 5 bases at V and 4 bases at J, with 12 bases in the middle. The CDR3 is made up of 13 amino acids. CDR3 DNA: TGTGCCAGCAGTCCTGGACAACTGTACGAGCAGTACTTC. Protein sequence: CASSPGQLYEQYF.

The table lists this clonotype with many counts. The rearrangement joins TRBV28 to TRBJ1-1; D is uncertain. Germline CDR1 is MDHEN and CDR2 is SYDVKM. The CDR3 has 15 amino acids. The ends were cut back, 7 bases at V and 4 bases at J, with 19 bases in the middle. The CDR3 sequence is CASTDALTWGTEAFF. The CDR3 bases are TGTGCCAGCACCGACGCTCTGACCTGGGGCACTGAAGCTTTCTTT.

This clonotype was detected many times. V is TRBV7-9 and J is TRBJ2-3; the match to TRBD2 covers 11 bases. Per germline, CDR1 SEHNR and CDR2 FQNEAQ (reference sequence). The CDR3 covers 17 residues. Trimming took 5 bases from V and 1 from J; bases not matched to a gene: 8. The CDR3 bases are TGTGCCAGCAGCCCCCAGACTAGCGGGACGGGCACAGATACGCAGTATTTT. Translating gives CASSPQTSGTGTDTQYF.

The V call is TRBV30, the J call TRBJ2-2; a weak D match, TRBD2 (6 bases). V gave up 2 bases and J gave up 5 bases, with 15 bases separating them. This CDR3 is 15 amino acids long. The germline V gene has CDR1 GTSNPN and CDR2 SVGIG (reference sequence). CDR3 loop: CAWSILWGRTGELFF. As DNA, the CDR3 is TGTGCCTGGAGTATACTGTGGGGGAGGACCGGGGAGCTGTTTTTT.

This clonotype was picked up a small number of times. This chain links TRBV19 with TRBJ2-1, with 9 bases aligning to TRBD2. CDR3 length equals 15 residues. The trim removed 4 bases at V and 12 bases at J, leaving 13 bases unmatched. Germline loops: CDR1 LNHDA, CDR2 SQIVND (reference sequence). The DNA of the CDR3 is TGTGCCAGTAGTAGTATGGTAGCGGGAGAGGCGGTGCAGTTCTTC. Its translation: CASSSMVAGEAVQFF.

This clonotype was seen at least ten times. In DNA form, the CDR3 reads TGTGCCAGCAGTTCCGGCCCCCGAATTACGAATTCCTACGAGCAGTACTTC. Amino acid sequence: CASSSGPRITNSYEQYF. The chain combines TRBV27 with TRBJ2-7; no clear D gene. V was trimmed by 4 bases and J by 1 base, leaving 20 bases between them. The CDR3 covers 17 residues. From germline, CDR1 is MNHEY and CDR2 SMNVEV (reference sequence).

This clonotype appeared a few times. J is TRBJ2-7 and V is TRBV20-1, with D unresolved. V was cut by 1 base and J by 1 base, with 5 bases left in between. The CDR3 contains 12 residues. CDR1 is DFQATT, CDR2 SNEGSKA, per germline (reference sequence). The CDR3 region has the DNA TGCAGTGCTAGAGTCGATTCCTACGAGCAGTACTTC. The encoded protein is CSARVDSYEQYF.